A selection of T cell receptor beta chains follows, all from one sample in a study of a mutant IDH1 vaccine in newly diagnosed glioma. Clones were sequenced by immunoSEQ multiplex PCR, and TCRdb holds only the in-frame ones, with some missing. The table records approximately 45,000 clones, 70% to 90% of them present only once. These receptors lack a known antigen. The specimen comprised PBMCs, sampled from a glioma patient whose treatment included an IDH1 peptide vaccine. Source of these receptors: a woman in her thirties or forties with glioma. Both conserved end residues are trimmed from each CDR3. A D gene is named only where the DNA matches it firmly.

d_call: TRBD2
v_call: TRBV7-2
j_call: TRBJ2-5
cdr3_aa: ASSPVGRPSETQY

d_call: TRBD2
v_call: TRBV6-4
j_call: TRBJ2-1
cdr3_aa: ASSPGLVNEQF

d_call: -
v_call: TRBV5-4
j_call: TRBJ2-1
cdr3_aa: ASSLRVVPINEQF

d_call: -
v_call: TRBV7-9
j_call: TRBJ2-7
cdr3_aa: ASSFGQPAYEQY

d_call: -
v_call: TRBV6-5
j_call: TRBJ1-5
cdr3_aa: ASSYAENQPQH

d_call: TRBD2
v_call: TRBV30
j_call: TRBJ2-5
cdr3_aa: AWSRGLAGSETQY

d_call: -
v_call: TRBV10-2
j_call: TRBJ2-1
cdr3_aa: ASRSYNEQF

d_call: TRBD1
v_call: TRBV28
j_call: TRBJ1-1
cdr3_aa: ASRDRGNTEAF

d_call: TRBD1
v_call: TRBV4-1
j_call: TRBJ1-1
cdr3_aa: ASSQGRGTGNTEAF

d_call: TRBD1
v_call: TRBV9
j_call: TRBJ1-1
cdr3_aa: ASSGTDRVREAF